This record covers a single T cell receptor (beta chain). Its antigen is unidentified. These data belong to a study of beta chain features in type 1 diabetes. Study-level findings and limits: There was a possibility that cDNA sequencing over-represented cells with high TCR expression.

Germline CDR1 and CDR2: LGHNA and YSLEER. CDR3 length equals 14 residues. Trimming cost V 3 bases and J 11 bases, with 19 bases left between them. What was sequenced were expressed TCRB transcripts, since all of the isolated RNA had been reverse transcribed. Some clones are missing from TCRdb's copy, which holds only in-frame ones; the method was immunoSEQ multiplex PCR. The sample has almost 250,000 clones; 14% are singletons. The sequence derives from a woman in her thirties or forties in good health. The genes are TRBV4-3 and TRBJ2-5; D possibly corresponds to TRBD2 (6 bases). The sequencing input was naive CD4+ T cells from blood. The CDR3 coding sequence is TGCGCCAGCAGCCAGGATATAGTAACGGGGGAGCAGTACTTC. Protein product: CASSQDIVTGEQYF.